This TCR beta chain was recorded in a study of blood T cells in healthy people across ages. This CDR3 contains 14 residues. After removal of 5 bases from V and 6 bases from J, the junction contained 3 bases not matched to a gene. This clonotype has at least ten counts. Each sample had at least 6 million PBMCs isolated. Combining a sample-barcoded 5' primer with a J-beta primer mix, a second PCR ran for roughly 6 to 12 cycles. TCRdb passed the 5' RACE reads through MiXCR, listing each CDR3 protein once. The profile shows more than 650,000 distinct CDR3 sequences, about 24% of them singletons. The receptor's source is a man between 65 and 85 years old in good health. The gene calls are TRBV12-3 or TRBV12-4 and TRBJ2-1; 11 positions agree with TRBD2. The sample taken for sequencing was blood. This chain's CDR3 is CASSLGTSGNEQFF. The CDR3 DNA reads TGTGCCAGCAGTCTCGGGACTAGCGGCAATGAGCAGTTCTTC.